A selection of T cell receptor beta chains follows, all from one sample in a study of CD8+ T cells in alopecia areata. The repertoire was sequenced with immunoSEQ multiplex PCR; TCRdb's copy has only in-frame clones and lacks some. This table holds 130,000 to 150,000 clones, roughly four fifths found once. This specimen was CD8+ T cells sorted from blood, taken at week 4, from a patient treated with tofacitinib. All receptors come from a human donor with alopecia areata. The CDR3 runs from the conserved cysteine through the conserved F or W. D genes are given only for firm matches. Size values are once, few and many counts, or a class for expanded clones, and some rows have none.

D gene: TRBD1
clone size: .
V gene: TRBV7-9
J gene: TRBJ1-6
CDR3 protein: CASSPRTGGFHSPLHF
CDR3 DNA: TGTGCCAGCAGCCCGCGGACAGGGGGCTTTCATTCACCCCTCCACTTT

D gene: TRBD2
clone size: .
V gene: TRBV27
J gene: TRBJ2-7
CDR3 protein: CASSIHGSGGSYEQYF
CDR3 DNA: TGTGCCAGCAGTATCCACGGGAGCGGGGGCTCCTACGAGCAGTACTTC

D gene: TRBD2
clone size: .
V gene: TRBV7-9
J gene: TRBJ2-5
CDR3 protein: CASRSGGVETQYF
CDR3 DNA: TGTGCCAGCAGGTCGGGGGGAGTAGAGACCCAGTACTTC

D gene: .
clone size: .
V gene: TRBV27
J gene: TRBJ1-6
CDR3 protein: CASSVRGDGNSPLHF
CDR3 DNA: TGTGCCAGCAGCGTTAGGGGGGATGGGAATTCACCCCTCCACTTT

D gene: .
clone size: .
V gene: TRBV7-2
J gene: TRBJ1-1
CDR3 protein: CASSLTAPNTEAFF
CDR3 DNA: TGTGCCAGCAGCTTGACAGCCCCCAACACTGAAGCTTTCTTT

D gene: .
clone size: few
V gene: TRBV30
J gene: TRBJ1-5
CDR3 protein: CAWSLGVSNQPQHF
CDR3 DNA: TGTGCCTGGAGCCTGGGAGTTAGCAATCAGCCCCAGCATTTT

D gene: .
clone size: .
V gene: TRBV4-1
J gene: TRBJ2-2
CDR3 protein: CASSQEPMTGELFF
CDR3 DNA: TGCGCCAGCAGCCAAGAGCCGATGACCGGGGAGCTGTTTTTT

D gene: TRBD2
clone size: once
V gene: TRBV6-5
J gene: TRBJ2-7
CDR3 protein: CASSYSTSGGPYEQYF
CDR3 DNA: TGTGCCAGCAGTTACTCGACTAGCGGGGGCCCATACGAGCAGTACTTC

D gene: .
clone size: .
V gene: TRBV7-9
J gene: TRBJ2-7
CDR3 protein: CASSANRNYEQYF
CDR3 DNA: TGTGCCAGCAGCGCTAACAGAAACTACGAGCAGTACTTC

D gene: .
clone size: .
V gene: TRBV4-2
J gene: TRBJ1-5
CDR3 protein: CASSQDEGSNQPQHF
CDR3 DNA: TGTGCCAGCAGCCAAGATGAGGGTAGCAATCAGCCCCAGCATTTT

D gene: .
clone size: .
V gene: TRBV5-8
J gene: TRBJ2-5
CDR3 protein: CASSLRYQETQYF
CDR3 DNA: TGTGCCAGCAGCTTGAGGTACCAAGAGACCCAGTACTTC

D gene: TRBD1
clone size: .
V gene: TRBV6-5
J gene: TRBJ2-7
CDR3 protein: CASSQWGQSSYEQYF
CDR3 DNA: TGTGCCAGCTCCCAGTGGGGACAGAGCTCCTACGAGCAGTACTTC

D gene: TRBD2
clone size: .
V gene: TRBV2
J gene: TRBJ2-3
CDR3 protein: CASSATSGGAVLTQYF
CDR3 DNA: TGTGCCAGCAGTGCGACTAGCGGGGGGGCAGTACTTACGCAGTATTTT